These 23 T cell receptor beta chains share one sample of origin, sequenced in a study of cytomegalovirus exposure and HLA in healthy donors. Primers for the PCR totalled 60 Vbeta and 13 Jbeta. Assay used: immunoSEQ multiplex PCR; TCRdb lists only in-frame clones, some missing. The sample carries 150,000 to 200,000 clones, 75% to 85% recorded once. Sequencing was performed on PBMCs. The receptors originated from a woman between 25 and 40 years old in good health and CMV-seropositive.

The gene calls are TRBV18 and TRBJ1-2; D ambiguous. The germline V gene has CDR1 KGHSH and CDR2 LQKENI. The CDR3 loop spans 13 amino acids. V lost 3 bases, J lost 0 bases, and 5 bases lay in between. The CDR3 DNA reads TGTGCCAGCTCACCCCCGGCTAACTATGGCTACACCTTC. Translating gives CASSPPANYGYTF.

As DNA, the CDR3 is TGTGCCAGCAGTTTAAATTATGCTGGGGAACAGGGCAGCAATCAGCCCCAGCATTTT. It specifies CASSLNYAGEQGSNQPQHF. The chain uses TRBV28 and TRBJ1-5; D is possibly TRBD1 (6 bases). Trimming shortened V by 2 bases and J by 1 base, and 21 bases separated the two germline ends. The CDR3 runs 19 residues. Germline CDR1 and CDR2: MDHEN and SYDVKM.

The V call is TRBV2, the J call TRBJ2-3; 14 bases are shared with TRBD2. CDR1 and CDR2 from the germline V gene are SNHLY and FYNNEI. The V and J ends lost 6 bases and 5 bases, in that order; junction bases with no gene match: 4. The CDR3 is 15 amino acids. The CDR3 reads CASRVGLAGEDTQYF. Written as DNA, the CDR3 is TGTGCCAGCAGGGTGGGACTAGCGGGGGAAGATACGCAGTATTTT. Together with reference TRBV2 and TRBJ2-3, the CDR3 gives the full variable domain: EPEVTQTPSHQVTQMGQEVILRCVPISNHLYFYWYRQILGQKVEFLVSFYNNEISEKSEIFDDQFSVERPDGSNFTLKIRSTKLEDSAMYFCASRVGLAGEDTQYFGPGTRLTVL.

The sample holds a few counts of this clone. The rearrangement joins TRBV7-9 to TRBJ2-7; D might be TRBD1 (6 bases). Trimming pared 7 bases from V and 6 bases from J, leaving 19 bases between. Germline V gives CDR1 SEHNR, CDR2 FQNEAQ (reference sequence). The CDR3 is 14 amino acids. As DNA, the CDR3 is TGTGCCAGCACCCGGACAGAGAGCCCTCTCGAGCAGTACTTC. It yields the protein CASTRTESPLEQYF.

V gene TRBV9 combines with J gene TRBJ2-3, with TRBD2 identical over 12 bases. The V gene's germline CDR1 is SGDLS and CDR2 YYNGEE. The CDR3 consists of 16 residues. V shed 2 bases and J 1 base; nucleotides not matched to a gene: 2. CDR3 in DNA: TGTGCCAGCAGCGTCTCTAGCGGGGGGGGCACAGATACGCAGTATTTT. It yields the protein CASSVSSGGGTDTQYF.

The chain is built from TRBV12-5 and TRBJ1-2; D remains unclear. This CDR3 comprises 17 residues. Germline V gene sequence: CDR1 LGHNT, CDR2 FRNRAP. Trimming shortened V by 1 base and J by 0 bases, and 15 bases separated the two germline ends. The CDR3 region has the DNA TGTGCTAGTGGTTTGGGCCCCGGGGTTCCCCCTAACTATGGCTACACCTTC. Protein sequence: CASGLGPGVPPNYGYTF.

This rearrangement joins TRBV4-1 to TRBJ2-1, with 7 bases fitting TRBD2. Germline lookup yields CDR1 MGHRA and CDR2 YSYEKL. The CDR3 contains 16 residues. J was trimmed by 4 bases and V by 5 bases; bases with no gene match: 11. This chain's CDR3 is CASSRTSDGRYNEQFF. CDR3 DNA: TGCGCCAGCAGCAGAACTAGCGACGGGCGATACAATGAGCAGTTCTTC.

The rearrangement links TRBV6-1 to TRBJ2-7; TRBD1 matches 8 bases. The CDR3 consists of 14 residues. Germline CDR1 is MNHNS and CDR2 is SASEGT. The CDR3 DNA is TGTCCCCGCTCAGGAAGAGTCGGACAGGGCGAGCAGTACTTC. Its translation: CPRSGRVGQGEQYF.

This chain links TRBV27 with TRBJ1-1; unclear D gene. CDR1 and CDR2 from the germline V gene are MNHEY and SMNVEV (reference sequence). Trimming took off 7 bases at V and 7 bases at J, with 16 bases between the two ends. The CDR3 has 13 residues. CDR3 sequence reads: CASTPSGKLEAFF. The CDR3 bases are TGTGCCAGCACCCCGTCGGGAAAACTTGAAGCTTTCTTT.

The rearrangement links TRBV11-3 to TRBJ2-2; 8 positions agree with TRBD1. The V and J ends lost 5 bases and 1 base, in that order; junction bases with no gene match: 3. This CDR3 has 15 amino acids. Germline assignment: CDR1 SGHNT and CDR2 YENEEA. CDR3 nucleotide sequence: TGTGCCAGCAGCCATGGGACAGGGAACACCGGGGAGCTGTTTTTT. Its protein product is CASSHGTGNTGELFF.

This clone appeared a single time. This sequence joins TRBV7-2 and TRBJ1-6, with D uncertain. Trimming cost V 0 bases and J 5 bases, with 8 bases left between them. The CDR3 sequence is 15 residues long. Germline V gene lookup returns CDR1 SGHTA and CDR2 FQGNSA. CDR3 DNA: TGTGCCAGCAGCTTAGCCGGAGGGAATAATTCACCCCTCCACTTT. Translation gives CASSLAGGNNSPLHF.

The count of this clone is one. The chain couples TRBV29-1 to TRBJ1-1; D ambiguous. Germline lookup yields CDR1 SQVTM and CDR2 ANQGSEA. CDR3 length: 13 residues. Deletions cut 3 bases from V and 4 bases from J, with 12 bases between. CDR3 bases: TGCAGCGTTGAGTCCGGGCGGGGCACTGAAGCTTTCTTT. This gives the protein CSVESGRGTEAFF.

This chain connects TRBV9 to TRBJ2-2, with TRBD1 identical over 8 bases. V lost 4 bases to trimming and J lost 0 bases; unmatched junction nucleotides: 5. CDR1 is SGDLS and CDR2 is YYNGEE in the germline V gene. The length of the CDR3 is 16 residues. The CDR3 is CASSPKQGANTGELFF. The CDR3 DNA is TGTGCCAGCAGCCCGAAACAGGGGGCGAACACCGGGGAGCTGTTTTTT.

The J gene is TRBJ1-2, the V gene TRBV5-4; 10 bases align to TRBD1. Germline CDR1 and CDR2: SGHNT and YYREEE (reference sequence). V gave up 0 bases and J gave up 8 bases; unmatched junction bases: 7. The CDR3 is 15 amino acids. CDR3 in amino acids: CASSLVGDRGLGYTF. The CDR3 DNA sequence: TGTGCCAGCAGCTTGGTGGGGGACAGGGGACTCGGCTACACCTTC.

J is TRBJ2-7 and V is TRBV19; TRBD1 matches at 10 bases. The CDR3 has 14 residues. Trimming at V came to 5 bases and at J to 3 bases, leaving 4 bases not matched to a gene. The germline CDR1 and CDR2 sequences are LNHDA and SQIVND (reference sequence). For the CDR3, the DNA is TGTGCCAGTAGTGCTGGACAGGGGGACTACGAGCAGTACTTC. This translates into CASSAGQGDYEQYF.

The chain uses TRBV19 and TRBJ1-6, with D possibly TRBD1 on 6 matching bases. Trimming took 0 bases from V and 5 from J, leaving 20 bases between them. Germline V gives CDR1 LNHDA, CDR2 SQIVND (reference sequence). The CDR3 is 19 amino acids. The CDR3 DNA reads as TGTGCCAGTAGTATAGATCTAACGGGGACACCTGGCGATAATTCACCCCTCCACTTT. It yields the protein CASSIDLTGTPGDNSPLHF.

This sequence joins TRBV2 and TRBJ1-5; D uncertain. CDR1 and CDR2 from the germline V gene are SNHLY and FYNNEI. The CDR3 contains 15 residues. V was clipped by 7 bases and J by 3 bases, with 16 bases between them. CDR3 sequence: CASTRGGRINQPQHF. The DNA for the CDR3 is TGTGCCAGCACCCGGGGTGGCAGGATCAATCAGCCCCAGCATTTT.

The gene calls are TRBV5-1 and TRBJ1-5; possible D gene TRBD1, 5 bases. The germline V gene encodes CDR1 SGHRS and CDR2 YFSETQ. V dropped 5 bases and J dropped 7 bases, with 13 bases sitting between them. This CDR3 region has 13 residues. CDR3 bases: TGCGCCAGCAGGGAGGGAGGGGAGCAGCCCCAGCATTTT. Its translation: CASREGGEQPQHF.

This clone is medium-sized by share. The V and J genes are TRBV28 and TRBJ1-4; 8 positions agree with TRBD1. The CDR3 loop spans 14 amino acids. J was trimmed by 8 bases and V by 6 bases; bases with no gene match: 8. Germline V lookup: CDR1 MDHEN, CDR2 SYDVKM. The CDR3 protein is CASSRGQEGEKLFF. CDR3 coding DNA: TGTGCCAGCAGCCGGGGACAGGAGGGAGAAAAACTGTTTTTT.

The CDR3 region is CASSSYRAGTEAFF. As DNA, the CDR3 is TGTGCCAGCAGCTCATACAGGGCGGGCACTGAAGCTTTCTTT. The chain joins TRBV11-3 to TRBJ1-1, with D perhaps TRBD1 (6 bases). Germline CDR1 is SGHNT and CDR2 is YENEEA. This CDR3 has 14 amino acids. Between the trimmed V and J ends, which lost 4 bases and 4 bases, there was a span of 13 bases.

This chain joins TRBV30 and TRBJ2-7; tentative D call: TRBD2 (5 bases). Germline V gives CDR1 GTSNPN, CDR2 SVGIG (reference sequence). Trimming removed 0 bases from V and 7 bases from J, with 25 bases in between. The CDR3 has 17 residues. This CDR3 is CAWSVNPGERAHHEQYF. For the CDR3, the DNA is TGTGCCTGGAGTGTAAACCCCGGGGAACGAGCACACCATGAGCAGTACTTC.

In this sample, this clone turned up a few times. The chain has TRBV5-1 and TRBJ2-2; TRBD2 matches at 10 bases. This CDR3 region has 16 residues. Germline loops: CDR1 SGHRS, CDR2 YFSETQ. Losses at the gene ends were 2 bases for V and 2 bases for J; bases not matched to a gene: 3. DNA for the CDR3: TGCGCCAGCAGCTTAACTAGCGGGGTAAACACCGGGGAGCTGTTTTTT. It yields the protein CASSLTSGVNTGELFF.

This clone was picked up a small number of times. This chain joins TRBV6-5 and TRBJ2-7; no reliable D call. V lost 0 bases to trimming and J lost 3 bases, with 12 bases between them. In germline, CDR1 is MNHEY, CDR2 SVGAGI. This CDR3 is 15 amino acids long. CDR3 coding DNA: TGTGCCAGCAGTTACTCGAGATCTCTAATCTACGAGCAGTACTTC. Translating it yields CASSYSRSLIYEQYF.